Below are 26 T cell receptor beta chains sequenced from a single sample in a study of metastatic and nonmetastatic thyroid tumors (dated by TCRdb to about 2020). No patient had received any treatment before thyroid surgery. Libraries were made using PCR. The sample was run on an Illumina HiSeq 4000. Using fastp at Q25 and MiXCR, TCRdb reprocessed the public reads and kept productive beta chains. In this sample the table shows about 35,000 clones, 15% to 20% of which occur a single time. Clones ranked in the top ten supply around 12% of the sample. Material: blood. These receptors came from a male donor with papillary thyroid cancer or a benign thyroid nodule (not recorded which). Some clones in this sample may be carry-over from other donors' samples.

Many counts were recorded for this clone. V is TRBV7-9 and J is TRBJ1-1; D remains ambiguous. This CDR3 region has 15 residues. Trimming removed 1 base from V and 0 bases from J, with 9 bases in between. Germline V lookup: CDR1 SEHNR, CDR2 FQNEAQ (reference sequence). CDR3 sequence (DNA): TGTGCCAGCAGCTTAGACGCCAGCATGAACACTGAAGCTTTCTTT. This translates into CASSLDASMNTEAFF.

This clone was seen ten or more times. The rearrangement links TRBV6-1 to TRBJ2-5; 9 bases are shared with TRBD2. The CDR3 spans 15 residues. The germline gives CDR1 MNHNS, CDR2 SASEGT. Losses at the gene ends were 7 bases for V and 5 bases for J; bases not matched to a gene: 11. Here the CDR3 reads CASTAVAGAGETQYF. The CDR3, as DNA: TGTGCCAGCACTGCAGTAGCGGGGGCCGGGGAGACCCAGTACTTC.

This clone was seen a handful of times. The chain uses TRBV27 and TRBJ2-1; D possibly corresponds to TRBD2 (5 bases). The CDR3 extends over 13 amino acids. CDR1 and CDR2 from the germline V gene are MNHEY and SMNVEV (reference sequence). The V end was cut by 10 bases, the J end by 3 bases, with 13 bases between. The CDR3 protein is CAIILTNYNEQFF. Here the CDR3 DNA reads TGTGCCATCATTTTGACTAACTACAATGAGCAGTTCTTC.

This clone has ten or more counts. The chain has TRBV4-1 and TRBJ1-5; the D gene is possibly TRBD1 (6 bases). CDR1 and CDR2 (germline): MGHRA, YSYEKL. The CDR3 spans 15 residues. Trimming removed 4 bases from V and 5 bases from J, with 15 bases in between. The CDR3 nucleotides are TGCGCCAGCAGCCCCCAGGGGAATATGGATCAGCCCCAGCATTTT. It encodes CASSPQGNMDQPQHF.

The table lists this clone with a few counts. The V gene is TRBV12-3 or TRBV12-4, the J gene TRBJ1-2; no firm D call. Trimming took off 1 base at V and 4 bases at J, with 16 bases between the two ends. This CDR3 has 16 amino acids. The CDR3 loop is CASSLVPGYIGYGYTF. Here the CDR3 DNA reads TGTGCCAGCAGTTTAGTTCCGGGATATATAGGCTATGGCTACACCTTC.

The chain carries TRBV7-8 and TRBJ2-3, with TRBD1 identical over 7 bases. Germline V lookup: CDR1 SGHVS, CDR2 FQNEAQ. The V segment lost 3 bases and the J segment 5 bases; nucleotides outside the gene matches: 14. This CDR3 is built from 17 residues. CDR3 in DNA: TGTGCCAGCAGCTTTTTCTCAGGGGGACGGCAGCGAGATACGCAGTATTTT. This sequence encodes CASSFFSGGRQRDTQYF. Based on the CDR3 plus reference TRBV7-8 and TRBJ2-3, the full variable domain is GAGVSQSPRYKVAKRGQDVALRCDPISGHVSLFWYQQALGQGPEFLTYFQNEAQLDKSGLPSDRFFAERPEGSVSTLKIQRTQQEDSAVYLCASSFFSGGRQRDTQYFGPGTRLTVL.

The chain has TRBV9 and TRBJ2-5, with 14 bases aligning to TRBD2. The germline gives CDR1 SGDLS, CDR2 YYNGEE. Trimming took 2 bases from V and 3 from J; bases not matched to a gene: 9. The CDR3 spans 18 residues. CDR3 residues: CASSVGTSGGGPEETQYF. DNA of the CDR3: TGTGCCAGCAGCGTTGGGACTAGCGGGGGAGGACCGGAAGAGACCCAGTACTTC.

In this sample, this clone turned up many times. The chain uses TRBV6-1 and TRBJ1-1; 7 positions agree with TRBD1. CDR1 and CDR2 (germline): MNHNS, SASEGT. The CDR3 is 14 amino acids. With 6 bases clipped from V and 1 base from J, the junction kept 5 bases outside the gene matches. The CDR3 DNA follows: TGTGCCAGCAGCTCTGGACAGGCGAACACTGAAGCTTTCTTT. Protein: CASSSGQANTEAFF.

This clone counts as medium-sized. V usage is TRBV6-1 and J usage is TRBJ2-1, with D possibly being TRBD1 (6 bases). The V and J ends lost 7 bases and 4 bases respectively, with 14 bases between them. CDR3 length equals 14 residues. Looked up from germline, CDR1 is MNHNS and CDR2 is SASEGT. The DNA of the CDR3 is TGTGCCAGCATCGACAGGTACCTGTACAATGAGCAGTTCTTC. The encoded protein is CASIDRYLYNEQFF.

For the CDR3, the DNA is TGTGCCAGCAGTTACTCGTTGACTAGCGGGAGTCAGGGCCTCTCCTACGAGCAGTACTTC. It encodes CASSYSLTSGSQGLSYEQYF. The V call is TRBV6-2 or TRBV6-3, the J call TRBJ2-7, with TRBD2 identical over 12 bases. CDR3 length equals 20 residues. V lost 0 bases to trimming and J lost 0 bases; unmatched junction nucleotides: 12. Germline CDR1 MNHEY, CDR2 SVGEGT.

This clone has just a few counts. The chain couples TRBV2 to TRBJ1-2; a possible D gene is TRBD1 (5 bases). Trimming removed 1 base from V and 4 bases from J, with 7 bases in between. This CDR3 region has 13 residues. Looked up from germline, CDR1 is SNHLY and CDR2 is FYNNEI. The CDR3: CASSEDRIYGYTF. In nucleotides, the CDR3 is TGTGCCAGCAGTGAAGACAGGATCTATGGCTACACCTTC.

The V gene is TRBV7-3, the J gene TRBJ2-7; maybe TRBD2 (6 bases). Trimming pared 1 base from V and 6 bases from J, leaving 10 bases between. Germline V CDR1 and CDR2: SGHTA, FQGTGA. This CDR3 is built from 13 residues. The CDR3 here is CASSLNGGAEQYF. CDR3 nucleotides: TGTGCCAGCAGCTTAAATGGAGGGGCCGAGCAGTACTTC.

This clone was seen ten or more times. This chain joins TRBV7-6 and TRBJ2-7; no clear D. Deletions cut 9 bases from V and 0 bases from J, with 15 bases between. The germline V gene encodes CDR1 SGHVS and CDR2 FNYEAQ. The CDR3 is 14 amino acids. CDR3: CASRRRAVSYEQYF. CDR3 coding DNA: TGTGCCAGTAGGAGACGGGCAGTCTCCTACGAGCAGTACTTC.

This clone was seen many times. CDR3 residues: CASEPTGANVGYTF. The CDR3 DNA reads TGTGCCAGCGAGCCCACGGGCGCGAATGTAGGCTACACCTTC. The rearrangement uses TRBV25-1 and TRBJ1-2; D not certain. This CDR3 contains 14 residues. Between the trimmed V and J ends, which lost 8 bases and 8 bases, there was a span of 21 bases. Germline CDR1 MGHDK, CDR2 SYGVNS.

Ten or more counts support this clone. At one end the junction does not follow the germline gene, possibly because of a read error. This chain uses TRBV28 with TRBJ2-7, with TRBD2 matching over 10 bases. This CDR3 spans 16 amino acids. Germline V lookup: CDR1 MDHEN, CDR2 SYDVKM. The CDR3 DNA reads as TGTGCCAGCAGTCCATCACTAGCGGGAAGCTCCGACGAGCAGTACTTC. Protein product: CASSPSLAGSSDEQYF. Supplemented by reference TRBV28 and TRBJ2-7, the full variable domain reads DVKVTQSSRYLVKRTGEKVFLECVQDMDHENMFWYRQDPGLGLRLIYFSYDVKMKEKGDIPEGYSVSREKKERFSLILESASTNQTSMYLCASSPSLAGSSDEQYFGPGTRLTVT.

V gene TRBV19 combines with J gene TRBJ2-5; 8 bases match TRBD1. Germline assignment: CDR1 LNHDA and CDR2 SQIVND (reference sequence). The CDR3 extends over 17 amino acids. After removal of 5 bases from V and 3 bases from J, the junction contained 14 bases not matched to a gene. CDR3 in amino acids: CASSPRRSRGPKETQYF. CDR3 DNA sequence: TGTGCCAGTAGTCCCCGGCGCAGCAGGGGGCCGAAAGAGACCCAGTACTTC.

This clone showed up just a few times. The J gene is TRBJ2-2, the V gene TRBV4-2; tentatively, D is TRBD1 (6 bases). Deletions cut 1 base from V and 7 bases from J, with 10 bases between. The CDR3 spans 14 residues. The germline gives CDR1 LGHNA, CDR2 YNFKEQ. The CDR3 here is CASSQARGDGELFF. CDR3 in DNA: TGTGCCAGCAGCCAAGCCAGGGGCGACGGGGAGCTGTTTTTT.

Remarks on this clone: A single base separates this from a much larger clone, so it may be a read error. The V and J genes are TRBV7-6 and TRBJ2-3; 10 positions match TRBD2. CDR1 and CDR2 from the germline V gene are SGHVS and FNYEAQ. CDR3 length: 17 amino acids. The CDR3 sequence is CASSAQLAGPSTDTHYF. CDR3 bases: TGTGCCAGCAGCGCCCAACTAGCGGGGCCTAGCACAGATACGCATTATTTT.

V is TRBV11-3 and J is TRBJ2-5; 10 bases align to TRBD2. The CDR3 totals 14 residues. V lost 5 bases and J lost 8; bases outside the gene matches: 8. From germline, CDR1 is SGHNT and CDR2 YENEEA. This CDR3 reads CASSPGLASDTQYF. The DNA for the CDR3 is TGTGCCAGCAGCCCGGGACTAGCGTCAGATACCCAGTACTTC.

This clone is judged medium-sized. V usage is TRBV6-1 and J usage is TRBJ1-1, with 7 positions matching TRBD1. J gave up 5 bases and V 6 bases, and 9 bases lay outside the gene matches. Germline V gene data show CDR1 as MNHNS and CDR2 as SASEGT. CDR3 length equals 14 residues. The CDR3 spells CASRTMTGLTEAFF. CDR3 bases: TGTGCCAGCAGGACAATGACAGGGTTAACTGAAGCTTTCTTT.

The V gene is TRBV6-5, the J gene TRBJ2-1; 8 nucleotides line up with TRBD2. The CDR3 runs 13 residues. Germline CDR1 is MNHEY and CDR2 is SVGAGI. J gave up 10 bases and V 4 bases, and 6 bases lay outside the gene matches. In DNA form, the CDR3 reads TGTGCCAGCAGTTTTCGGGAGGGAGGAGAGCAGTTCTTC. This encodes CASSFREGGEQFF.

J is TRBJ2-3 and V is TRBV28, with 9 positions matching TRBD2. The CDR3 is made up of 16 amino acids. Germline CDR1 is MDHEN and CDR2 is SYDVKM. Trimming took 3 bases from V and 2 from J; bases not matched to a gene: 6. CDR3 DNA sequence: TGTGCCAGCAGTTTTCAGCGGGGGGTGGTCACAGATACGCAGTATTTT. As protein: CASSFQRGVVTDTQYF.

This clone was counted a few times. This may come from a read error, since a much larger clone is one base off. The J gene is TRBJ2-5, the V gene TRBV6-1; 8 bases fit TRBD2. The CDR3 totals 13 residues. V trimming: 1 base; J trimming: 10 bases; junction bases outside the gene matches: 5. Per germline, CDR1 MNHNS and CDR2 SASEGT. The CDR3 DNA sequence: TGTGCCAGCAGTGAAGTCGACCGGGGGGGCCAGTACTTC. This encodes CASSEVDRGGQYF.

This clone was observed a handful of times. The genes are TRBV2 and TRBJ1-2; D not certain. The germline CDR1 and CDR2 sequences are SNHLY and FYNNEI. This CDR3 is 12 amino acids long. V was pared by 3 bases and J by 5 bases, with 7 bases between. As DNA, the CDR3 is TGTGCCAGCAGTGAGGGTAGTTATGGCTACACCTTC. It is translated as CASSEGSYGYTF. The full variable domain, rest sourced from reference TRBV2 and TRBJ1-2, is EPEVTQTPSHQVTQMGQEVILRCVPISNHLYFYWYRQILGQKVEFLVSFYNNEISEKSEIFDDQFSVERPDGSNFTLKIRSTKLEDSAMYFCASSEGSYGYTFGSGTRLTVV.

The chain employs TRBV11-2 and TRBJ2-7, with D unresolved. With 5 bases removed from V and 1 base from J, the gap between germline ends came to 3 bases. CDR3 length: 11 residues. Looked up from germline, CDR1 is SGHAT and CDR2 is FQNNGV. The CDR3 sequence is CASSPSYEQYF. CDR3 coding DNA: TGTGCCAGCAGCCCGTCCTACGAGCAGTACTTC. Combining the CDR3 with reference TRBV11-2 and TRBJ2-7 gives the whole variable domain EAGVAQSPRYKIIEKRQSVAFWCNPISGHATLYWYQQILGQGPKLLIQFQNNGVVDDSQLPKDRFSAERLKGVDSTLKIQPAKLEDSAVYLCASSPSYEQYFGPGTRLTVT.

This clone was found many times. The V and J genes are TRBV15 and TRBJ2-7; D gene ambiguous. Germline CDR1 is LNHNV and CDR2 is YYDKDF (reference sequence). V was trimmed by 2 bases and J by 3 bases, leaving 14 bases between them. This CDR3 has 15 residues. The CDR3 nucleotides are TGTGCCACCAGCAGACCCGACCAACGCGGCTACGAGCAGTACTTC. It codes for CATSRPDQRGYEQYF. The whole variable domain, remainder taken from reference TRBV15 and TRBJ2-7, is DAMVIQNPRYQVTQFGKPVTLSCSQTLNHNVMYWYQQKSSQAPKLLFHYYDKDFNNEADTPDNFQSRRPNTSFCFLDIRSPGLGDTAMYLCATSRPDQRGYEQYFGPGTRLTVT.